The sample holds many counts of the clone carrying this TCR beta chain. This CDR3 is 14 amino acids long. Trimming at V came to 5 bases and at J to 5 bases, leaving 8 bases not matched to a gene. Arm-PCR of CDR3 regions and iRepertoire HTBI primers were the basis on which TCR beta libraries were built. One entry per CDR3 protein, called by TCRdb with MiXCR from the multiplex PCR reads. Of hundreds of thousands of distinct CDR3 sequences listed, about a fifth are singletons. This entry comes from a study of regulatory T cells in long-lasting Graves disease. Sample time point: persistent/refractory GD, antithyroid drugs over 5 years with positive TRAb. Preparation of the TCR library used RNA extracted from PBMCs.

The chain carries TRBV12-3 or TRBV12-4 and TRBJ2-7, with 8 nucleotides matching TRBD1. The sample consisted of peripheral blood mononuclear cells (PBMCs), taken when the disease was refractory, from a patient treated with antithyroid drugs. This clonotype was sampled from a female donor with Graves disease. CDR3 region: CASSPPGQEHEQYF. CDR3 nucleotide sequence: TGTGCCAGCAGTCCCCCGGGACAGGAGCACGAGCAGTACTTC.